This T cell receptor (beta chain) emerged from a study of PD-L1 blockade in urothelial cancer. On the study more broadly: Study patients had been treated with 0 to 3 previous chemotherapy regimens. The median number of T cells present in blood samples was 140,000 to 150,000.

The time point is: pretreatment peripheral blood. Each patient supplied 1 to 8 pretreatment and on-treatment samples. The table came from immunoSEQ multiplex PCR; TCRdb's copy has only in-frame clones and leaves some out. Of around 70,000 clones listed, under 90% are singletons. The ends were cut back, 0 bases at V and 4 bases at J, with 6 bases in the middle. CDR3 length equals 13 residues. Germline V gene lookup returns CDR1 SGDLS and CDR2 YYNGEE. This TCR came from a man between 65 and 85 years old with urothelial cancer. Material: PBMCs, obtained around atezolizumab (anti-PD-L1) treatment. The rearrangement joins TRBV9 to TRBJ2-3; D not resolved. CDR3 residues: CASSVGSPDTQYF. The CDR3 DNA sequence: TGTGCCAGCAGCGTAGGTAGCCCAGATACGCAGTATTTT.